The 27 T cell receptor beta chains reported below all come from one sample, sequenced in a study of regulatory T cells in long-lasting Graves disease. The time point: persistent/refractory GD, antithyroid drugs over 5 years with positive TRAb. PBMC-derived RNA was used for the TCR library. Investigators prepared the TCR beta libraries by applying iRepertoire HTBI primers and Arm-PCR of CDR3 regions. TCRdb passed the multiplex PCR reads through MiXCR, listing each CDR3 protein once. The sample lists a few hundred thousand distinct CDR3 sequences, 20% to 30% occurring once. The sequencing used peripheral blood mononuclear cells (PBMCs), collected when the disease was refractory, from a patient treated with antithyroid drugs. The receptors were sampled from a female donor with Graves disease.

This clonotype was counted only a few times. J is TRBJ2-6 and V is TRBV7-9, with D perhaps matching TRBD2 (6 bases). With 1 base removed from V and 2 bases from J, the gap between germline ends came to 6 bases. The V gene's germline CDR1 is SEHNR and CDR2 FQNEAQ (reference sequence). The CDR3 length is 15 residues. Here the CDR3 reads CASSLGRAGANVLTF. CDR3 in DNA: TGTGCCAGCAGCTTAGGGAGGGCTGGGGCCAACGTCCTGACTTTC.

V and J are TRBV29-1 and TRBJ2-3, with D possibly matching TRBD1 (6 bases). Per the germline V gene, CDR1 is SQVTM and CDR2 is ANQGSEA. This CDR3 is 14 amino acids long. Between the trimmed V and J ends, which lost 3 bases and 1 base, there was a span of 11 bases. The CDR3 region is CSVDDPGGTDTQYF. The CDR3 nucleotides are TGCAGCGTTGATGACCCAGGGGGCACAGATACGCAGTATTTT.

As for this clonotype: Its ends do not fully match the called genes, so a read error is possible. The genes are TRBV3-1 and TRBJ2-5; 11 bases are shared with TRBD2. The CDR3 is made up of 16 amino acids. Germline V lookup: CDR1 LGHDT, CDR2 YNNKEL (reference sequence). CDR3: CASSRQTSGTQGTQYF. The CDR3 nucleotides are TGTGCCAGCAGCAGACAGACTAGCGGGACCCAAGGGACCCAGTACTTC.

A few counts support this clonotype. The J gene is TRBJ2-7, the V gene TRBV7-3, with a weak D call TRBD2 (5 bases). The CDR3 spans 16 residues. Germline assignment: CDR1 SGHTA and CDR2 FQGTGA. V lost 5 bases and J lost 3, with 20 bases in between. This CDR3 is CASSVDPGGPLYEQYF. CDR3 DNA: TGTGCCAGCAGCGTAGACCCAGGCGGGCCCCTCTACGAGCAGTACTTC.

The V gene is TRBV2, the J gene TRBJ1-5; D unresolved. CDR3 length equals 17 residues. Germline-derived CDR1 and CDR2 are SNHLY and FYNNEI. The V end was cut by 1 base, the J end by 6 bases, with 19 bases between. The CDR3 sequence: CASSEDSLASFSQPQHF. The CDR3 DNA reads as TGTGCCAGCAGTGAAGACTCATTGGCCTCTTTCAGTCAGCCCCAGCATTTT.

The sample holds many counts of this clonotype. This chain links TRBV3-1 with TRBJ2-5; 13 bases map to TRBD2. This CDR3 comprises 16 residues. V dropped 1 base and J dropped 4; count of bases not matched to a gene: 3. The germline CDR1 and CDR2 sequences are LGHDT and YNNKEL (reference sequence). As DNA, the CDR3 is TGTGCCAGCAGCCAAGGACTAGCGGGAGGAGGAGAGACCCAGTACTTC. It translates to CASSQGLAGGGETQYF.

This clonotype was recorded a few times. The CDR3 DNA follows: TGTGCCACCAGCAGAGAGAGCGGGAGTGCCGACGAGCAGTACTTC. Translating it yields CATSRESGSADEQYF. This chain connects TRBV15 to TRBJ2-7, with 8 bases fitting TRBD2. The CDR3 is 15 residues long. Unmatched junction bases numbered 6, after V lost 0 bases and J lost 5 bases. Germline V CDR1 and CDR2: LNHNV, YYDKDF (reference sequence). Full variable domain (outside the CDR3, taken from reference TRBV15 and TRBJ2-7): DAMVIQNPRYQVTQFGKPVTLSCSQTLNHNVMYWYQQKSSQAPKLLFHYYDKDFNNEADTPDNFQSRRPNTSFCFLDIRSPGLGDTAMYLCATSRESGSADEQYFGPGTRLTVT.

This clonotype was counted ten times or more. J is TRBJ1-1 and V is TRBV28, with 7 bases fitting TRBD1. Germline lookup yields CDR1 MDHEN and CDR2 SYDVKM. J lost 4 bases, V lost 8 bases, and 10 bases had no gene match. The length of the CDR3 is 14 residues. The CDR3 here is CASGQTGVPTEAFF. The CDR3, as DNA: TGTGCCAGCGGGCAAACAGGGGTCCCCACTGAAGCTTTCTTT.

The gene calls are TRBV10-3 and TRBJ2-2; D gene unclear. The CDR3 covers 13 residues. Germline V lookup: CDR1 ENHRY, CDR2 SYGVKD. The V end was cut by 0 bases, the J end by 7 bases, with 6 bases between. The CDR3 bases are TGTGCCATCAGTGAGTCTGGGAACGGGGAGCTGTTTTTT. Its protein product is CAISESGNGELFF.

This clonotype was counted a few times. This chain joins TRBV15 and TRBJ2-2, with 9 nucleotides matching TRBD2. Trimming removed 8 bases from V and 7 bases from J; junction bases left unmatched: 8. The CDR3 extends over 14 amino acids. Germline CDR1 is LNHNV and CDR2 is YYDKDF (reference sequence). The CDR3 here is CATAAGGPSGELFF. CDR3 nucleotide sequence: TGTGCCACCGCGGCGGGAGGGCCAAGCGGGGAGCTGTTTTTT.

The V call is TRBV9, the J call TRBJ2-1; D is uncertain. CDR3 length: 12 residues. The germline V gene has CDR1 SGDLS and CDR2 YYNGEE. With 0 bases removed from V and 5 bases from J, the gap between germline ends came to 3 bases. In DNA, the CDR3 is TGTGCCAGCAGCGTAGTTCACAATGAGCAGTTCTTC. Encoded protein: CASSVVHNEQFF.

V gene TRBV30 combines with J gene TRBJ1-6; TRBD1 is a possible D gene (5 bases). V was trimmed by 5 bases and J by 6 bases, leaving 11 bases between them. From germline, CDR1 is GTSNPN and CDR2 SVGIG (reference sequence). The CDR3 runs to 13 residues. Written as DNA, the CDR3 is TGTGCCTGGCAACCAGACAGTAATTCACCCCTCCACTTT. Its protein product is CAWQPDSNSPLHF.

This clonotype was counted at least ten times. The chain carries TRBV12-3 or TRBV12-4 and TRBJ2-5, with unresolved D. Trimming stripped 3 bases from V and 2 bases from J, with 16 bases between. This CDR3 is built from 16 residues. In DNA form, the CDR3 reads TGTGCCAGCAGTTTTGGCCCACCGAGGCCGCAAGAGACCCAGTACTTC. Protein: CASSFGPPRPQETQYF.

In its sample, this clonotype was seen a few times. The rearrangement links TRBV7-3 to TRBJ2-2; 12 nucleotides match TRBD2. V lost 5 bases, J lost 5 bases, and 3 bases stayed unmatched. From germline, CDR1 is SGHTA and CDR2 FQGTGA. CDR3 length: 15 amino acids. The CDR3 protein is CASSKGTSGTGELFF. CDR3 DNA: TGTGCCAGCAGCAAAGGGACTAGCGGGACCGGGGAGCTGTTTTTT.

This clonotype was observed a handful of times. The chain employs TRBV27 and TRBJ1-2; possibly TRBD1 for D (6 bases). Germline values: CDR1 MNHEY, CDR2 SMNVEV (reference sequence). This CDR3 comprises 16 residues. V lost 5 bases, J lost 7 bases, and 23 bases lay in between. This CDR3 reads CASSKLQMTGPGGYTF. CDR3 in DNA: TGTGCCAGCAGTAAGCTCCAAATGACAGGCCCAGGTGGCTACACCTTC.

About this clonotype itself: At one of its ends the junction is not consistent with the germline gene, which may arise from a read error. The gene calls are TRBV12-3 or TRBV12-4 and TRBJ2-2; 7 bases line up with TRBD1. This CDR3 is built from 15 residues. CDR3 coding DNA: TGTCCCAGCAGTTTCCCCCTACAGGGGACCGGGGAGCTGTTTTTT. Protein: CPSSFPLQGTGELFF.

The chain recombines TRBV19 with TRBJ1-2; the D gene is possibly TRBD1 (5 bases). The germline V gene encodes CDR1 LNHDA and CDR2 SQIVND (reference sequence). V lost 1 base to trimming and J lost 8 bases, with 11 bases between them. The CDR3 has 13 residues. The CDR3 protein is CASSIAGSDGYTF. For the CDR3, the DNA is TGTGCCAGTAGTATAGCAGGGTCGGACGGCTACACCTTC.

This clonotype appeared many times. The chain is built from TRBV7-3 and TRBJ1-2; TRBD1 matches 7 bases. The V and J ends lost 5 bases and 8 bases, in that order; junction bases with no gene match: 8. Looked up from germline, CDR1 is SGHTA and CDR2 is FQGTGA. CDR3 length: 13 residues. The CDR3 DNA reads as TGTGCCAGCAGCCCCGGCAGGGGGGAAGGCTACACCTTC. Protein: CASSPGRGEGYTF.

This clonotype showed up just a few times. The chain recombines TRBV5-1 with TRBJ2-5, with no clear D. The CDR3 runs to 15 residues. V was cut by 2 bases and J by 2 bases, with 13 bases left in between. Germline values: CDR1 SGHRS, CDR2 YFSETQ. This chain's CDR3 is CASSLDTGLQETQYF. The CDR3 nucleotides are TGCGCCAGCAGCTTAGATACTGGGCTACAAGAGACCCAGTACTTC.

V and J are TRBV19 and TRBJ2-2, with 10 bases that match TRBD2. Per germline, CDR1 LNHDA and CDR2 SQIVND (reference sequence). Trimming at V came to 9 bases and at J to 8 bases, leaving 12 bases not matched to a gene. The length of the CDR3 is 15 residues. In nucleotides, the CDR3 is TGTGCCAGCACTGGGACTAGCGAATACATTGGGGAGCTGTTTTTT. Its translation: CASTGTSEYIGELFF.

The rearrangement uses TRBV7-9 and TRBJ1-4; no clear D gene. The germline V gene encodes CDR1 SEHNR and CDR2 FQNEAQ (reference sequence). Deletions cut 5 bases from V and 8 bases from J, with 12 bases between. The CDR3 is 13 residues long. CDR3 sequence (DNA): TGTGCCAGCAGCGACCAGCCTGGCGAAAAACTGTTTTTT. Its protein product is CASSDQPGEKLFF.

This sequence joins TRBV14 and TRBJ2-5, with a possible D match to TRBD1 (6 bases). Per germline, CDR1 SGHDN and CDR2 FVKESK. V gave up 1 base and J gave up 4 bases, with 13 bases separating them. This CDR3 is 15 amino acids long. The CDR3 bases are TGTGCCAGCAGCCAAGTGCAGGGGCTAGGAGAGACCCAGTACTTC. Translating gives CASSQVQGLGETQYF. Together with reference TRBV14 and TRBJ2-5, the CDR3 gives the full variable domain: EAGVTQFPSHSVIEKGQTVTLRCDPISGHDNLYWYRRVMGKEIKFLLHFVKESKQDESGMPNNRFLAERTGGTYSTLKVQPAELEDSGVYFCASSQVQGLGETQYFGPGTRLLVL.

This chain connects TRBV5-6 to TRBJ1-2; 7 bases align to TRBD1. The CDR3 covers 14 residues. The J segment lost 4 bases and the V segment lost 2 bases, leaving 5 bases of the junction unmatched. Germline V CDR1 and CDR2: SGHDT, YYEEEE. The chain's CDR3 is CASSLGGIGYGYTF. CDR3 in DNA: TGTGCCAGCAGCTTAGGGGGCATTGGCTATGGCTACACCTTC.

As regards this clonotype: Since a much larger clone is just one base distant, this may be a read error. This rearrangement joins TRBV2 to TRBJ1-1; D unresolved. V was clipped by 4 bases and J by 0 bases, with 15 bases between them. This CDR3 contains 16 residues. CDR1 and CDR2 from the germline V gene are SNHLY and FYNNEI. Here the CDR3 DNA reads TGTGCCAGCAGTGGTCCCGGAACAAGTTTGAACACTGAAGCTTTCTTT. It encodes CASSGPGTSLNTEAFF.

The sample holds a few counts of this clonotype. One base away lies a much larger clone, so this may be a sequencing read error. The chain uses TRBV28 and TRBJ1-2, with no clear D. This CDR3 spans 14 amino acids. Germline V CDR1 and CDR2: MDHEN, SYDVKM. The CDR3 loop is CASSLISLDYSYTF. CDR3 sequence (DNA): TGTGCCAGCAGTTTAATCAGTCTCGACTATAGCTACACCTTC.

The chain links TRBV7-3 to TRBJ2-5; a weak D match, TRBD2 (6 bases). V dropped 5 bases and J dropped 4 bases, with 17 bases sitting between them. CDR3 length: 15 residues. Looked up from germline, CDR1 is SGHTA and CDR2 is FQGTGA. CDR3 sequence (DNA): TGTGCCAGCAGCAGCGGAGGAGGGGCCGCAGAGACCCAGTACTTC. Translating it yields CASSSGGGAAETQYF.

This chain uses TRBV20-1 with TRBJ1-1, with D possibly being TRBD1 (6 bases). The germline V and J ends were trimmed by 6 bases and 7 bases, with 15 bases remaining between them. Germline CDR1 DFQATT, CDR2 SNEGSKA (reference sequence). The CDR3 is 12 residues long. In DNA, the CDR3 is TGCAGTGCCCGGGGGACACCGAATGAAGCTTTCTTT. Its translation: CSARGTPNEAFF.